These T cell receptor beta chains were read from a single sample in a study of blood T cell repertoires in COVID-19. This table comes from immunoSEQ multiplex PCR, and its TCRdb copy is limited to in-frame clones, with some not included. The data contain under 300,000 clones, 65% to 85% of them singletons. What was sequenced was PBMCs or T cells enriched from blood (not recorded which). Receptors originate from a man over 45 who had recovered from COVID-19. Each CDR3 is given with its conserved first and last residue. The D gene is left open where the match is weak. Clone size is shown for a subset of rows, as once, few, many or a class of expanded clone.

clone_size | j_call | v_call | d_call | cdr3_nt | cdr3_aa
NA | TRBJ1-5 | TRBV19 | NA | TGTGCCACCTCCCCTCGGGGGTATAGCAATCAGCCCCAGCATTTT | CATSPRGYSNQPQHF
NA | TRBJ2-7 | TRBV5-4 | NA | TGTGCCAGCAGTTTGCTCTCCTACGAGCAGTACTTC | CASSLLSYEQYF
once | TRBJ2-3 | TRBV9 | NA | TGTGCCAGCAGCGTAGATAGAGCTTCTCGGGATACGCAGTATTTT | CASSVDRASRDTQYF
NA | TRBJ2-2 | TRBV5-1 | NA | TGCGCCAGCAGCCACAAGGACTCAAACACCGGGGAGCTGTTTTTT | CASSHKDSNTGELFF
NA | TRBJ1-5 | TRBV5-3 | TRBD1 | TGTGCCAGAAGCTGGACAGGGGGCAGGGGCAATCAGCCCCAGCATTTT | CARSWTGGRGNQPQHF
NA | TRBJ2-7 | TRBV19 | TRBD2 | TGTGCCAGTAGTATCGGAGGGACTAGAAGCTACGAGCAGTACTTC | CASSIGGTRSYEQYF
NA | TRBJ2-3 | TRBV6-4 | NA | TGTGCCAGCAGTGCTTCTTCCTCGGGGGCAGATACGCAGTATTTT | CASSASSSGADTQYF
NA | TRBJ1-4 | TRBV4-1 | TRBD1 | TGCGCCAGCAGCCAGACAGGGGTTCTGACTAATGAAAAACTGTTTTTT | CASSQTGVLTNEKLFF
NA | TRBJ2-5 | TRBV5-1 | NA | TGCGCCAGCAGCCCCCTAACGTACCAAGAGACCCAGTACTTC | CASSPLTYQETQYF
NA | TRBJ1-2 | TRBV19 | NA | TGTGCCACCCAATTTTACTATGGCTACACCTTC | CATQFYYGYTF
NA | TRBJ2-7 | TRBV27 | TRBD1 | TGTGCCAGCAGTTTAAGGGGGACAGGGTTAGGCGAGCAGTACTTC | CASSLRGTGLGEQYF
NA | TRBJ2-5 | TRBV4-3 | TRBD2 | TGCGCCAGCAGCCAAGATTTGGGCGGGAGAGGGGAGACCCAGTACTTC | CASSQDLGGRGETQYF
NA | TRBJ1-2 | TRBV19 | NA | TGTGCCAGTAGTATTCAAGGGCAGGGATATGGCTACACCTTC | CASSIQGQGYGYTF
NA | TRBJ1-5 | TRBV27 | NA | TGTGCCAGCAGCTTCGGAGGGCAGCCCCAGCATTTT | CASSFGGQPQHF
NA | TRBJ2-1 | TRBV4-1 | NA | TGCGCCAGCAGCCAAGGGCAACTAGGTTTGCAGTTCTTC | CASSQGQLGLQFF
NA | TRBJ2-1 | TRBV6-2/TRBV6-3 | TRBD2 | TGTGCCAGCAGCAGAACGCTAGCGGGGTACAATGAGCAGTTCTTC | CASSRTLAGYNEQFF
NA | TRBJ2-7 | TRBV4-3 | TRBD2 | TGCGCCAGCAGCCACGGGAGGTTGGGCGAGCAGTACTTC | CASSHGRLGEQYF
NA | TRBJ1-5 | TRBV6-6 | NA | TGTGCCAGCAGTTTTAGTGTGGGCAATCAGCCCCAGCATTTT | CASSFSVGNQPQHF
NA | TRBJ2-7 | TRBV6-1 | NA | TGTGCCAGCAGTGAACAGGGAAGGAACGAGCAGTACTTC | CASSEQGRNEQYF
NA | TRBJ1-1 | TRBV7-9 | NA | TGTGCCAGCAGCTTTGATAGCACTGAAGCTTTCTTT | CASSFDSTEAFF
NA | TRBJ1-5 | TRBV30 | NA | TGTGCCTGGACAACAGGGCAACTTCAGCCCCAGCATTTT | CAWTTGQLQPQHF
NA | TRBJ2-7 | TRBV5-1 | NA | TGCGCCAGCAGCTTGGCAGGGCTAGGCTTCTACGAGCAGTACTTC | CASSLAGLGFYEQYF
once | TRBJ1-2 | TRBV27 | TRBD1 | TGTGCCAGCAGTTCCCCGGGACAGGGGGACTATGGCTACACCTTC | CASSSPGQGDYGYTF
NA | TRBJ1-1 | TRBV27 | NA | TGTGCCAGCAGTTGGAGGGGTACAACTGAAGCTTTCTTT | CASSWRGTTEAFF
once | TRBJ2-5 | TRBV4-1 | TRBD2 | TGCGCCAGCAGCCAAGATCCCGGACTAGCGGGAGTCCTCCAAGAGACCCAGTACTTC | CASSQDPGLAGVLQETQYF
once | TRBJ2-2 | TRBV19 | TRBD1 | TGTGCCAGTAGTCCTGACAGGGCCACCGGGGAGCTGTTTTTT | CASSPDRATGELFF
NA | TRBJ2-5 | TRBV19 | TRBD1 | TGTGCCAGTAGTATAGATCACGGACAGGCAGAGTACTTC | CASSIDHGQAEYF
NA | TRBJ1-2 | TRBV7-3 | TRBD1 | TGTGCCAGCAGCTTAACGGGGACAGGGGGTGGCTACACCTTC | CASSLTGTGGGYTF
NA | TRBJ2-3 | TRBV27 | NA | TGTGCCAGCAGTTACTTAAGCGGTACGCAGTATTTT | CASSYLSGTQYF
NA | TRBJ1-4 | TRBV3-1/TRBV3-2 | TRBD1 | TGTGCCAGCAGCCAACCGGGACAGGGCTCAACTAATGAAAAACTGTTTTTT | CASSQPGQGSTNEKLFF
NA | TRBJ2-5 | TRBV19 | TRBD1 | TGTGCCAGTAGTATAAGTACAGGGGTTGGAGAGACCCAGTACTTC | CASSISTGVGETQYF
few | TRBJ2-2 | TRBV5-4 | TRBD2 | TGTGCCAGCAGTAGCGGGGGATACACCGGGGAGCTGTTTTTT | CASSSGGYTGELFF
NA | TRBJ2-5 | TRBV4-1 | TRBD1 | TGCGCCAGCAGAGCAGGGGGCGGATCGGAGACCCAGTACTTC | CASRAGGGSETQYF
few | TRBJ2-2 | TRBV5-1 | NA | TGCGCCAGCAGCTTGGTAGCGGCCGGGGAGCTGTTTTTT | CASSLVAAGELFF
NA | TRBJ2-1 | TRBV7-7 | NA | TGTGCTAGCAGCTTAGGTAGAGGGCCGGTGGGTGAGCAGTTCTTC | CASSLGRGPVGEQFF
NA | TRBJ1-6 | TRBV28 | NA | TGTGCCAGCAGCTACGGGGGTCCATATAATTCACCCCTCCACTTT | CASSYGGPYNSPLHF
NA | TRBJ1-5 | TRBV19 | NA | TGTGCCAGTAGTATAGGGCAGATACATCAGCCCCAGCATTTT | CASSIGQIHQPQHF
few | TRBJ2-2 | TRBV5-1 | TRBD1 | TGCGCCAGCAGCTCAACCTCACAGGGGTTGGGCGGGGAGCTGTTTTTT | CASSSTSQGLGGELFF
NA | TRBJ2-1 | TRBV7-2 | NA | TGTGCCAGCAGCTCCTGGCCAGGGAACAATGAGCAGTTCTTC | CASSSWPGNNEQFF
NA | TRBJ2-1 | TRBV5-4 | NA | TGTGCCAGCAGTAGGCGGGGAGGGGGCAATGAGCAGTTCTTC | CASSRRGGGNEQFF
NA | TRBJ2-7 | TRBV13 | NA | TGTGCCAGCAGCCGGTCCCTCAGGGCGGGGACCTACGAGCAGTACTTC | CASSRSLRAGTYEQYF
NA | TRBJ1-5 | TRBV18 | TRBD1 | TGTGCCAGCTCACCGGACAGGGGCAGCAATCAGCCCCAGCATTTT | CASSPDRGSNQPQHF
NA | TRBJ1-3 | TRBV7-3 | TRBD1 | TGTGCCAGCAGCTCCGGACAGGGGAACACCATATATTTT | CASSSGQGNTIYF